This TCR beta chain appears in the sequencing data of a study of cytomegalovirus exposure and HLA in healthy donors. Study in general: Tens of millions of unique TCRs from HLA-typed donors were held in an early release of data.

This CDR3 contains 12 residues. The V end was cut by 4 bases, the J end by 5 bases, with 11 bases between. CDR1 and CDR2 from the germline V gene are GTSNPN and SVGIG (reference sequence). The PCR used 60 Vbeta and 13 Jbeta primers. The protocol was immunoSEQ multiplex PCR, while the TCRdb copy is restricted to in-frame clones and leaves out a portion. Counted here are approximately 150,000 clones, about 75% occurring once; the ten biggest clones make up 1.7%. Regarding the study as a whole: Associated with HLA alleles at 0.05 false discovery rate in a later analysis were 16,951 TCR beta sequences. Researchers catalogued around 150 TCR beta chains as cytomegalovirus-associated. An analysis was carried out later, and it reportedly showed fewer N-insertions in an Asian-associated ancestry cluster than the roughly 670-donor mean.

Regarding this clone: Its target is not known.

This clonotype was obtained from a woman aged 25 to 39 in good health and CMV-seronegative. Input material: PBMCs. The rearrangement joins TRBV30 to TRBJ2-5, with D perhaps TRBD2 (6 bases). The CDR3 DNA follows: TGTGCCTGGAAAGGGAGCGGGGAGACCCAGTACTTC. This encodes CAWKGSGETQYF. Complete variable domain (other parts from reference TRBV30 and TRBJ2-5): SQTIHQWPATLVQPVGSPLSLECTVEGTSNPNLYWYRQAAGRGLQLLFYSVGIGQISSEVPQNLSASRPQDRQFILSSKKLLLSDSGFYLCAWKGSGETQYFGPGTRLLVL.